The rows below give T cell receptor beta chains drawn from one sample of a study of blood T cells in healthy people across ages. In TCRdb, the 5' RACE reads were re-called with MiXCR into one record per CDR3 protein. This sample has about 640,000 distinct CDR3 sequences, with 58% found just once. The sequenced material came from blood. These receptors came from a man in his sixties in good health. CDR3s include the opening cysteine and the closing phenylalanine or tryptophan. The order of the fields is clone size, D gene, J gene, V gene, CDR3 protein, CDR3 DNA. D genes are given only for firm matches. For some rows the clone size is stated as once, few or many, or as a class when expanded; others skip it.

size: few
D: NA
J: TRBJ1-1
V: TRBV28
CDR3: CASSLPAGPMNTEAFF
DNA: TGTGCCAGCAGTTTGCCAGCCGGTCCTATGAACACTGAAGCTTTCTTT

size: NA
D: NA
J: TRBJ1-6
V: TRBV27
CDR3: CASTDNHNSPLHF
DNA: TGTGCCAGCACGGACAACCATAATTCACCCCTCCACTTT

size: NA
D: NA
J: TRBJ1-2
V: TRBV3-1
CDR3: CASSQALSDGYTF
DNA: TGTGCCAGCAGCCAAGCTCTCTCCGACGGCTACACCTTC

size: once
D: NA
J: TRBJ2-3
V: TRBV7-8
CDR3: CASSLRTLGTDTQYF
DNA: TGTGCCAGCAGCTTACGGACGTTAGGCACAGATACGCAGTATTTT

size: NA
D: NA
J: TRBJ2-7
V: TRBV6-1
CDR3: CASRLDNYEQYF
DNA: TGTGCCAGCAGACTCGACAACTACGAGCAGTACTTC

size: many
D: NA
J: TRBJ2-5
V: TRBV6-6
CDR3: CASSYNGAQETQYF
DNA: TGTGCCAGCAGTTACAACGGGGCCCAAGAGACCCAGTACTTC

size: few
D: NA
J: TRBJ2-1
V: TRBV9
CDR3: CASSVRPYEDEQFF
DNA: TGTGCCAGCAGCGTTCGCCCATACGAGGATGAGCAGTTCTTC

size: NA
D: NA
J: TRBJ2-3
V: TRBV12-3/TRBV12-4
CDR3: CATDGGDTDTQYF
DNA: TGTGCCACCGACGGTGGGGACACAGATACGCAGTATTTT

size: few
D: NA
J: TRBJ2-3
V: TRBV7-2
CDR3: CASSLSPGALTDTQYF
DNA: TGTGCCAGCAGCTTATCCCCGGGGGCCCTCACAGATACGCAGTATTTT

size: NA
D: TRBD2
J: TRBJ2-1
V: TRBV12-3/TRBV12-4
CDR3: CASRLQRGGFNEQFF
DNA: TGTGCCAGCAGACTACAGCGGGGGGGCTTCAATGAGCAGTTCTTC

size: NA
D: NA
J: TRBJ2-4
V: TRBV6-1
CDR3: CASIRDTDKNIQYF
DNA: TGTGCCAGCATCCGGGACACAGACAAAAACATTCAGTACTTC

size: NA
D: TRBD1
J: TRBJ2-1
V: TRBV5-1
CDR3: CASSLGGTGFYNEQFF
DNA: TGCGCCAGCAGCCTGGGGGGGACAGGGTTTTACAATGAGCAGTTCTTC

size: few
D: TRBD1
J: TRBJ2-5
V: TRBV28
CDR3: CATRDRGFLGRETQYF
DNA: TGTGCCACCCGGGACAGGGGGTTTCTCGGAAGAGAGACCCAGTACTTC

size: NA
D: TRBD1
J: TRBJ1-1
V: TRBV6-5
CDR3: CASSYSTGGSAEAFF
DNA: TGTGCCAGCAGTTACTCGACAGGGGGCTCGGCTGAAGCTTTCTTT

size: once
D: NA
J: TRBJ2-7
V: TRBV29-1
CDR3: CSVVGVRGLPTYEQYF
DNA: TGCAGCGTTGTTGGGGTCCGGGGGCTTCCCACCTACGAGCAGTACTTC

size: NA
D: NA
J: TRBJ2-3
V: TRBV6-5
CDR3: CASRAGPDPTDTQYF
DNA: TGTGCCAGCAGAGCCGGGCCCGACCCCACAGATACGCAGTATTTT

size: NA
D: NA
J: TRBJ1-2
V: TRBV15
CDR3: CATSREGADGYTF
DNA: TGTGCCACCAGCAGAGAAGGGGCCGATGGCTACACCTTC

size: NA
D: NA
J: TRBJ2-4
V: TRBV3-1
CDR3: CASSQGYSDEQYF
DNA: TGTGCCAGCAGCCAAGGTTATAGTGATGAGCAGTACTTC

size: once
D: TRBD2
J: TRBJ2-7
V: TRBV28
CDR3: CASSSTRGRVTYEQYF
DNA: TGTGCCAGCAGTTCCACCCGGGGGAGGGTAACCTACGAGCAGTACTTC

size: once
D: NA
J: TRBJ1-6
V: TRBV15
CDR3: CATSRQQGSPLHF
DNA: TGTGCCACCAGCAGACAACAGGGTTCACCCCTCCACTTT

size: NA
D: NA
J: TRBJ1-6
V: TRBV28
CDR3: CASSTGNVNSPLHF
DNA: TGTGCCAGCAGCACAGGGAACGTCAATTCACCCCTCCACTTT

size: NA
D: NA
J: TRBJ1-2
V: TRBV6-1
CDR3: CASSETGVGGYTF
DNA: TGTGCCAGCAGTGAAACTGGGGTCGGGGGCTACACCTTC

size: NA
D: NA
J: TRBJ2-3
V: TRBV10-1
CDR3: CASSTGTTDTQYF
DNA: TGCGCCAGCAGCACAGGGACTACAGATACGCAGTATTTT

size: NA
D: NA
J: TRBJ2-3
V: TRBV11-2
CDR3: CASSRDSLSTDTQYF
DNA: TGTGCCAGCAGCCGTGACAGCCTTAGCACAGATACGCAGTATTTT

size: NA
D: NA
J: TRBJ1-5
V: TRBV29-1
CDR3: CSVVAGGNQPQHF
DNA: TGCAGCGTTGTTGCAGGGGGCAATCAGCCCCAGCATTTT

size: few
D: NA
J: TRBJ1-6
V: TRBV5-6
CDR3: CASSPPTGGYRSPLHF
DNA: TGTGCCAGCAGCCCCCCGACAGGAGGTTATCGTTCACCCCTCCACTTT

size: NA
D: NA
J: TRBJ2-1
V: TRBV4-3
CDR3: CASSPQPGQGWNEQFF
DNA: TGCGCCAGCAGCCCACAACCGGGCCAGGGGTGGAATGAGCAGTTCTTC

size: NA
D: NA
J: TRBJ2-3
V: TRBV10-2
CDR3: CAGGRSTDTQYF
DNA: TGCGCCGGGGGAAGGAGCACAGATACGCAGTATTTT

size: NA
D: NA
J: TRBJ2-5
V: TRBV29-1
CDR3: CSVDRGGSETQYF
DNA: TGCAGCGTTGACAGGGGTGGTTCGGAGACCCAGTACTTC

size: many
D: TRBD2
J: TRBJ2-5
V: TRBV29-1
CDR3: CSVLGGETQYF
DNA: TGCAGCGTTTTGGGGGGGGAGACCCAGTACTTC

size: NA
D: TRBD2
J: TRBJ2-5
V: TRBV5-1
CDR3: CASSLRTSGDYQETQYF
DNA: TGCGCCAGCAGCCTTAGGACTAGCGGAGACTACCAAGAGACCCAGTACTTC

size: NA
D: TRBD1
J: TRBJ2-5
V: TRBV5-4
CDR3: CASSTGGTGQETQYF
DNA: TGTGCCAGCAGCACCGGGGGGACAGGGCAAGAGACCCAGTACTTC

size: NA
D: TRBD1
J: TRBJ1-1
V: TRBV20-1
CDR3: CSARPGQWNTEAFF
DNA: TGCAGTGCGAGACCGGGACAGTGGAACACTGAAGCTTTCTTT

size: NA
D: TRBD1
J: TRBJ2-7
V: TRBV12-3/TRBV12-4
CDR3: CASSSRDRGRGEQYF
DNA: TGTGCCAGCAGTTCACGGGACAGGGGGAGAGGGGAGCAGTACTTC

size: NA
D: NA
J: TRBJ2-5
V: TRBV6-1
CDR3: CASSELTGWEETQYF
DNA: TGTGCCAGCAGCGAGCTTACAGGGTGGGAAGAGACCCAGTACTTC

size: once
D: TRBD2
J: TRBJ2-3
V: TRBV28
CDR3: CASSCGGGSTDTQYF
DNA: TGTGCCAGCAGTTGTGGGGGGGGAAGCACAGATACGCAGTATTTT

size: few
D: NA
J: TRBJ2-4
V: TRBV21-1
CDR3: CASSITGTGVDIQYF
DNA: TGTGCCAGCAGCATCACCGGGACAGGGGTGGACATTCAGTACTTC

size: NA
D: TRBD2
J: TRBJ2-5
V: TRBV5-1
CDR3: CANSLGLAGEEGTQYF
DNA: TGCGCCAACAGCCTGGGACTAGCGGGGGAAGAAGGGACCCAGTACTTC

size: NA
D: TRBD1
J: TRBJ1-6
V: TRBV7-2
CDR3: CASSFYQGAANSPLHF
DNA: TGTGCCAGCAGCTTCTATCAGGGGGCGGCTAATTCACCCCTCCACTTT

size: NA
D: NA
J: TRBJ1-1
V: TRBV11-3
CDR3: CASSPNEWTEAFF
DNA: TGTGCCAGCAGCCCGAACGAGTGGACTGAAGCTTTCTTT

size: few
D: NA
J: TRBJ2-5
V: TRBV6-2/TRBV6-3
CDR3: CASAKVSETQYF
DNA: TGTGCCAGCGCCAAGGTTTCCGAGACCCAGTACTTC

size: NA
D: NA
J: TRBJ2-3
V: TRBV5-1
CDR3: CASSLSGAAGDTQYF
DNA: TGCGCCAGCAGCTTATCGGGGGCGGCAGGAGATACGCAGTATTTT

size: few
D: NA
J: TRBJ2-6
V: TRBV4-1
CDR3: CASSPRLASGANVLTF
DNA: TGCGCCAGCAGCCCCCGCTTGGCCTCTGGGGCCAACGTCCTGACTTTC